The clone carrying this T cell receptor beta chain was seen at least ten times. Its antigen is unknown. These data come from a study of T cells in Graves' hyperthyroidism and ophthalmopathy. Points from the study as a whole: Appearing also in blood were most of the thyroid clonotypes expanded above 0.001.

Regions amplified from RNA transcripts were the TCR beta CDR3 regions. The HTBI set primed first-round TCR CDR3 RT-PCR. TCRdb re-analysed the multiplex PCR reads in MiXCR, keeping a single row per CDR3 protein. The sample holds about 380,000 distinct CDR3 sequences, around a sixth seen once. Exclusion of a patient resulted from uncontrolled infection, other autoimmune disease, pregnancy or lactation. Germline trimming cut 4 bases from V and 9 bases from J; bases unmatched to any gene: 4. This CDR3 has 15 residues. The germline gives CDR1 LGHDT, CDR2 YNNKEL (reference sequence). Sequencing was done on a sample of blood. The clonotype comes from a young man with Graves' ophthalmopathy. This sequence joins TRBV3-1 and TRBJ1-6; 12 bases align to TRBD1. The CDR3 reads CASSRGQGAGSPLHF. Written as DNA, the CDR3 is TGTGCCAGCAGCCGGGGACAGGGGGCAGGTTCACCCCTCCACTTT.